Below are 10 T cell receptor beta chains sequenced from a single sample in a study of vaccination effects on CD4 cells after COVID-19. These receptors have no identified antigens. Method: immunoSEQ multiplex PCR; TCRdb's copy keeps in-frame clones and lacks some. The sample shows 25,000 to 30,000 clones, around 75% of them seen only once. Antigen-specific CD4+ T cells were expanded with viral peptide pools in the ViraFEST assay before sequencing. CD4+ T cells were isolated after 10 days of culture. Having tested negative for nucleocapsid antibodies, the vaccine recipients showed no prior SARS-CoV-2 infection. The input for sequencing was CD4+ T cells from PBMCs cultured with SARS-CoV-2 spike peptides, taken before COVID-19 vaccination. Source of these receptors: a human donor who received a COVID-19 vaccine.

This clone was counted once. The chain uses TRBV6-6 and TRBJ2-7; TRBD2 agrees at 11 bases. The germline CDR1 and CDR2 sequences are MNHNY and SVGAGI (reference sequence). V lost 7 bases, J lost 4 bases, and 9 bases stayed unmatched. The CDR3 is made up of 15 amino acids. The CDR3, as DNA: TGTGCCAGCACGTCGGGACTAGCGGATGCATACGAGCAGTACTTC. It codes for CASTSGLADAYEQYF.

This chain links TRBV6-2 or TRBV6-3 with TRBJ2-7; D possibly corresponds to TRBD2 (6 bases). From germline, CDR1 is MNHEY and CDR2 SVGEGT. V gave up 2 bases and J gave up 7 bases, with 15 bases separating them. This CDR3 contains 14 residues. The CDR3 DNA is TGTGCCAGCAGTTACCGGCGGGACGGTGGGGAGCAGTACTTC. Translated: CASSYRRDGGEQYF.

The V and J genes are TRBV11-2 and TRBJ1-1; 9 nucleotides line up with TRBD1. Losses at the gene ends were 0 bases for V and 2 bases for J; bases not matched to a gene: 13. The germline V gene encodes CDR1 SGHAT and CDR2 FQNNGV. This CDR3 has 19 amino acids. This chain's CDR3 is CASSLDRDRALALNTEAFF. For the CDR3, the DNA is TGTGCCAGCAGCTTAGATAGGGACAGGGCGCTCGCTTTAAACACTGAAGCTTTCTTT.

This clone was counted a few times. The chain carries TRBV10-2 and TRBJ1-2; D is possibly TRBD1 (5 bases). The germline CDR1 and CDR2 sequences are WSHSY and SAAADI. The V end lost 2 bases, the J end lost 0 bases, and 7 bases lay between the germline ends. The CDR3 spans 14 residues. The CDR3 bases are TGCGCCAGCAGTGAGGGGGGGGCTAACTATGGCTACACCTTC. Encoded protein: CASSEGGANYGYTF.

This chain links TRBV6-1 with TRBJ1-2; D might be TRBD1 (5 bases). V lost 3 bases to trimming and J lost 8 bases, with 13 bases between them. The CDR3 is 13 amino acids. Germline V gives CDR1 MNHNS, CDR2 SASEGT. The chain's CDR3 is CASSDGAARGYTF. As DNA, the CDR3 is TGTGCCAGCAGTGACGGGGCAGCGAGGGGCTACACCTTC.

The chain combines TRBV5-1 with TRBJ2-1; weak D call: TRBD1 (6 bases). The CDR3 totals 16 residues. Germline V lookup: CDR1 SGHRS, CDR2 YFSETQ. V lost 0 bases to trimming and J lost 5 bases, with 15 bases between them. Written as DNA, the CDR3 is TGCGCCAGCAGCTTGGGAGCAGGCAGGGGACACAATGAGCAGTTCTTC. Its protein product is CASSLGAGRGHNEQFF.

The chain couples TRBV11-3 to TRBJ1-1; a weak D match, TRBD1 (5 bases). The CDR3 has 13 amino acids. V was trimmed by 8 bases and J by 3 bases, leaving 13 bases between them. Per germline, CDR1 SGHNT and CDR2 YENEEA. This chain's CDR3 is CASSQGEDTEAFF. The CDR3, as DNA: TGTGCCAGCTCCCAGGGCGAGGACACTGAAGCTTTCTTT.

This clone was picked up a small number of times. This rearrangement joins TRBV19 to TRBJ1-5, with 10 bases matching TRBD1. With V trimmed by 6 bases and J by 1 base, 15 bases remained unmatched. The CDR3 sequence is 19 residues long. Germline loops: CDR1 LNHDA, CDR2 SQIVND (reference sequence). The chain's CDR3 is CASRTIGRQGARSNQPQHF. DNA of the CDR3: TGTGCCAGTAGAACGATCGGGAGACAGGGGGCGAGGAGCAATCAGCCCCAGCATTTT.

The V gene is TRBV5-5, the J gene TRBJ1-5, with D unclear. The CDR3 totals 15 residues. The V and J ends lost 0 bases and 2 bases respectively, with 9 bases between them. The germline CDR1 and CDR2 sequences are SGHKS and YYEKEE (reference sequence). CDR3: CASSLDGLGNQPQHF. The CDR3 DNA reads as TGTGCCAGCAGCTTGGACGGACTGGGCAATCAGCCCCAGCATTTT.

There are a few counts of this clone. V gene TRBV11-2 combines with J gene TRBJ1-1; 7 bases align to TRBD1. CDR3 length: 15 amino acids. V trimming: 4 bases; J trimming: 0 bases; junction bases outside the gene matches: 5. Germline values: CDR1 SGHAT, CDR2 FQNNGV. The CDR3 reads CASSSSGGVNTEAFF. DNA for the CDR3: TGTGCCAGCAGCTCATCAGGGGGGGTGAACACTGAAGCTTTCTTT.